This TCR beta chain was sequenced for a study of control samples from healthy donors and cancer patients (dated by TCRdb to the early 2020s). This clone was detected a few times. Its antigen is currently not known. Base quality data are lacking; no much larger clone is found one base away. CDR1 KGHSH and CDR2 LQKENI were looked up in the germline V gene. From cysteine to phenylalanine, the CDR3 is 13 amino acids long. This entry keeps only the CDR3 DNA: 39 bases, framed from base 1. V and J lose 2 bases and 9 bases, and a span of 14 bases separates them. Receptor libraries were prepared by the immunoSEQ multiplex PCR assay. TCRdb retrieved this table from immuneACCESS and kept in-frame rearrangements only. Not all clones are present; in checked studies, unresolved V genes account for under half, and no reason is known for the remainder. The sample data list under 300,000 clones, and over 70% of these were observed just once. The ten largest clones add up to about an eighth of the sample.

The sequence was collected from a woman aged 55-69 years with lung cancer. Sequenced sample: PBMCs. This receptor chain uses TRBV18 and TRBJ2-7; no D gene can be assigned with confidence. The nucleotide sequence reads as follows: TGTGCCAGCTCACCAACCGGCCTCCCCGGGCAGTACTTC. Its product reads: CASSPTGLPGQYF. The full variable domain, with segments outside the CDR3 supplied by the reference TRBV18 and TRBJ2-7 proteins, appears as NAGVMQNPRHLVRRRGQEARLRCSPMKGHSHVYWYRQLPEEGLKFMVYLQKENIIDESGMPKERFSAEFPKEGPSILRIQQVVRGDSAAYFCASSPTGLPGQYFGPGTRLTVT.